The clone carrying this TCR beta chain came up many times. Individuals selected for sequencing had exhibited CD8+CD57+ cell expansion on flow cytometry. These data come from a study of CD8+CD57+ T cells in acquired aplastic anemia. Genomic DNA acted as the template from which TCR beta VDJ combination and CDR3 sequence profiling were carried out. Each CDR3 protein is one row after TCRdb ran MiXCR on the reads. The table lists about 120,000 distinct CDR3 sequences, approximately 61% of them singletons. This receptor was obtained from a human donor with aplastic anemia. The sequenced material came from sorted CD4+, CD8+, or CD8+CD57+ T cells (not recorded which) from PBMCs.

In nucleotides, the CDR3 is TGTGCCAGCAGCACCCGACAGGGGGCAAGCACAGATACGCAGTATTTT. Translating gives CASSTRQGASTDTQYF. The V and J genes are TRBV7-9 and TRBJ2-3; 10 bases align to TRBD1. CDR3 length equals 16 residues. V dropped 5 bases and J dropped 0; count of bases not matched to a gene: 5. The germline V gene has CDR1 SEHNR and CDR2 FQNEAQ (reference sequence).